The rows below give T cell receptor beta chains drawn from one sample of a study of blood T cell repertoires in COVID-19. Some clones are missing from TCRdb's copy, which holds only in-frame ones; the method was immunoSEQ multiplex PCR. Among about 670,000 clones listed, approximately 90% were seen once. Sequenced sample: peripheral blood. These receptors were taken from a woman between 18 and 29 years old with acute or convalescent COVID-19. Each CDR3 is given with its conserved first and last residue. The D gene is left open where the match is weak. Clone size appears in some rows only: once, few, many, or a class for an expanded clone.

once | TRBD1 | TRBJ1-4 | TRBV7-2 | CASSLYQGVTNEKLFF | TGTGCCAGCAGCCTGTATCAGGGGGTAACTAATGAAAAACTGTTTTTT
- | TRBD1 | TRBJ1-4 | TRBV4-1 | CASSQNRGEKLFF | TGCGCCAGCAGCCAAAACAGGGGCGAAAAACTGTTTTTT
- | - | TRBJ1-1 | TRBV5-6 | CASSLRQTAGTEAFF | TGTGCCAGCAGCTTGCGACAGACCGCTGGAACTGAAGCTTTCTTT
once | TRBD2 | TRBJ2-2 | TRBV9 | CASSPWGGETGELFF | TGTGCCAGCAGCCCCTGGGGGGGGGAAACCGGGGAGCTGTTTTTT
- | TRBD2 | TRBJ2-3 | TRBV29-1 | CSVEEWASGTDTQYF | TGCAGCGTTGAAGAATGGGCTAGCGGGACAGATACGCAGTATTTT
few | - | TRBJ1-1 | TRBV6-5 | CASTTGENTEAFF | TGTGCCAGCACCACGGGGGAGAACACTGAAGCTTTCTTT
once | TRBD1 | TRBJ2-7 | TRBV27 | CASSSFGTGLEQYF | TGTGCCAGCAGTTCCTTCGGGACAGGGCTCGAGCAGTACTTC
- | - | TRBJ1-1 | TRBV5-5 | CASSLYSNTEAFF | TGTGCCAGCAGCTTATACTCAAACACTGAAGCTTTCTTT
- | - | TRBJ1-1 | TRBV7-9 | CASSLGIGGTEAFF | TGTGCCAGCAGCTTAGGGATCGGAGGCACTGAAGCTTTCTTT
- | TRBD2 | TRBJ2-1 | TRBV6-6 | CASSYRDYPSNEQFF | TGTGCCAGCAGTTATCGGGACTACCCTTCGAATGAGCAGTTCTTC
- | - | TRBJ1-2 | TRBV9 | CASSYDPRSANYGYTF | TGTGCCAGCAGCTACGACCCCAGGTCGGCCAACTATGGCTACACCTTC
many | - | TRBJ2-2 | TRBV6-4 | CASSEANTGELFF | TGTGCCAGCAGTGAGGCCAACACCGGGGAGCTGTTTTTT
- | TRBD2 | TRBJ2-2 | TRBV4-1 | CASSQVAGGNANTGELFF | TGCGCCAGCAGCCAAGTGGCGGGGGGGAACGCGAACACCGGGGAGCTGTTTTTT
once | - | TRBJ1-2 | TRBV6-4 | CASREDSSSYGYTF | TGTGCCAGCAGAGAGGACAGCTCGTCCTATGGCTACACCTTC
- | - | TRBJ2-7 | TRBV18 | CASSQVRVGAREQYF | TGTGCCAGCTCCCAAGTTAGAGTGGGAGCTCGAGAGCAGTACTTC
once | - | TRBJ2-2 | TRBV9 | CASSVVSTNTGELFF | TGTGCCAGCAGCGTAGTTTCCACAAACACCGGGGAGCTGTTTTTT
few | - | TRBJ2-7 | TRBV15 | CATSRDPTSHNEQYF | TGTGCCACCAGCAGAGATCCCACTAGCCACAACGAGCAGTACTTC
once | TRBD2 | TRBJ2-7 | TRBV5-1 | CASTTATSGMGEQYF | TGCGCCAGCACGACCGCGACTAGCGGCATGGGGGAGCAGTACTTC
few | TRBD2 | TRBJ2-7 | TRBV7-2 | CASSPRTSGGFSYEQYF | TGTGCCAGCAGCCCGAGGACTAGCGGGGGTTTCTCCTACGAGCAGTACTTC
once | TRBD2 | TRBJ2-3 | TRBV3-1/TRBV3-2 | CASSHRTSGLTDTQYF | TGTGCCAGCAGTCATCGGACTAGCGGGCTCACAGATACGCAGTATTTT